The 24 T cell receptor beta chains reported below all come from one sample, sequenced in a study of beta chain features in type 1 diabetes. All of the isolated RNA was reverse transcribed, so expressed TCRB transcripts were sequenced. The protocol was immunoSEQ multiplex PCR, while the TCRdb copy is restricted to in-frame clones and leaves out a portion. The table lists some 150,000 clones, over 9.5% of them singletons, with 1.3% in the top ten. Sequencing was performed on naive CD4+ T cells from blood. The receptors stem from a man aged 18 to 29 in good health.

This clone was counted at least ten times. The chain has TRBV30 and TRBJ2-1, with 12 bases that match TRBD2. This CDR3 spans 13 amino acids. Germline CDR1 is GTSNPN and CDR2 is SVGIG (reference sequence). Trimming removed 3 bases from V and 12 bases from J; junction bases left unmatched: 6. The CDR3 spells CAWSLAGGLGQFF. The CDR3 nucleotides read TGTGCCTGGAGCCTAGCGGGGGGGCTGGGGCAGTTCTTC.

This clone was recorded a few times. The chain uses TRBV7-2 and TRBJ1-2, with 10 bases aligning to TRBD1. With 5 bases clipped from V and 3 bases from J, the junction kept 6 bases outside the gene matches. The germline V gene encodes CDR1 SGHTA and CDR2 FQGNSA. This CDR3 has 15 amino acids. The CDR3 DNA reads as TGTGCCAGCAGCCAAAGACAGGGGGCGGACTATGGCTACACCTTC. Amino acid sequence: CASSQRQGADYGYTF. The full variable domain, in which reference TRBV7-2 and TRBJ1-2 provide the parts outside the CDR3, is GAGVSQSPSNKVTEKGKDVELRCDPISGHTALYWYRQSLGQGLEFLIYFQGNSAPDKSGLPSDRFSAERTGGSVSTLTIQRTQQEDSAVYLCASSQRQGADYGYTFGSGTRLTVV.

This chain connects TRBV9 to TRBJ1-2; the D gene is possibly TRBD1 (6 bases). Germline lookup yields CDR1 SGDLS and CDR2 YYNGEE. V was trimmed by 3 bases and J by 7 bases, leaving 16 bases between them. There are 14 residues in the CDR3. In DNA, the CDR3 is TGTGCCAGCAGCGCCATTAACAGGGATGGTGGCTACACCTTC. Residues: CASSAINRDGGYTF.

This clone was seen a few times. The chain employs TRBV5-8 and TRBJ2-5; TRBD1 agrees at 7 bases. Germline CDR1 reads SGHTS; CDR2 reads YDEGEE. Trimming removed 4 bases from V and 1 base from J; junction bases left unmatched: 7. This CDR3 region has 15 residues. Here the CDR3 reads CASSQTGQFQETQYF. The CDR3 DNA is TGTGCCAGCAGCCAGACGGGACAGTTCCAAGAGACCCAGTACTTC.

This chain links TRBV7-2 with TRBJ2-3, with a possible D match to TRBD1 (6 bases). Trimming cost V 2 bases and J 5 bases, with 14 bases left between them. Per germline, CDR1 SGHTA and CDR2 FQGNSA. CDR3 length: 15 residues. CDR3 DNA sequence: TGTGCCAGCAGCTTAAGAACAGGGACCGTAGATACGCAGTATTTT. Its translation is CASSLRTGTVDTQYF.

The CDR3 reads CASSLSSSYNEQFF. CDR3 nucleotides: TGTGCCAGCAGCCTCTCCAGCTCCTACAATGAGCAGTTCTTC. The gene calls are TRBV9 and TRBJ2-1; D gene ambiguous. Trimming removed 4 bases from V and 0 bases from J, with 8 bases in between. CDR3 length: 14 residues. Per germline, CDR1 SGDLS and CDR2 YYNGEE.

The chain joins TRBV14 to TRBJ2-7, with TRBD1 matching 7 bases. V lost 8 bases to trimming and J lost 2 bases; unmatched junction nucleotides: 6. Germline V gene sequence: CDR1 SGHDN, CDR2 FVKESK. This CDR3 is built from 13 residues. The chain's CDR3 is CASSGDRAYEQYF. CDR3 DNA: TGTGCCAGCTCAGGGGACAGAGCCTACGAGCAGTACTTC.

This chain connects TRBV7-9 to TRBJ2-1, with a possible D match to TRBD1 (6 bases). There are 16 residues in the CDR3. V shed 1 base and J shed 1 base, with 11 bases lying between them. The germline CDR1 and CDR2 sequences are SEHNR and FQNEAQ (reference sequence). CDR3 nucleotides: TGTGCCAGCAGCTTAGAGGGGGAACCTTCCTACAATGAGCAGTTCTTC. Translated: CASSLEGEPSYNEQFF.

The gene calls are TRBV7-9 and TRBJ2-3, with TRBD2 matching over 12 bases. The germline V gene has CDR1 SEHNR and CDR2 FQNEAQ (reference sequence). This CDR3 contains 16 residues. J gave up 3 bases and V 2 bases, and 3 bases lay outside the gene matches. The CDR3 nucleotides are TGTGCCAGCAGCTTATCGACTAGCGGGGGAACAGATACGCAGTATTTT. Translation gives CASSLSTSGGTDTQYF.

This clone showed up just a few times. The CDR3 DNA sequence: TGTGCCACCAGCAGAGATACAGGGGTCAATCAGCCCCAGCATTTT. Protein: CATSRDTGVNQPQHF. The chain has TRBV15 and TRBJ1-5; the match to TRBD1 covers 7 bases. The CDR3 contains 15 residues. Germline V gene sequence: CDR1 LNHNV, CDR2 YYDKDF (reference sequence). Trimming at V came to 0 bases and at J to 3 bases, leaving 2 bases not matched to a gene.

This clone was seen many times. The rearrangement joins TRBV7-2 to TRBJ2-6; D possibly corresponds to TRBD1 (5 bases). V was trimmed by 5 bases and J by 0 bases, leaving 20 bases between them. Germline V gene lookup returns CDR1 SGHTA and CDR2 FQGNSA. The CDR3 has 19 amino acids. CDR3 amino acids: CASSVRGSQVTSGANVLTF. The CDR3 DNA reads as TGTGCCAGCAGCGTAAGGGGATCTCAGGTTACCTCTGGGGCCAACGTCCTGACTTTC.

The chain uses TRBV5-4 and TRBJ1-2; weak D call: TRBD1 (6 bases). Trimming took off 0 bases at V and 4 bases at J, with 10 bases between the two ends. Germline values: CDR1 SGHNT, CDR2 YYREEE (reference sequence). The CDR3 extends over 14 amino acids. The DNA of the CDR3 is TGTGCCAGCAGCTTGGCCACAGGGACCTATGGCTACACCTTC. Protein: CASSLATGTYGYTF.

This chain links TRBV7-2 with TRBJ2-5; 12 positions match TRBD2. Trimming removed 3 bases from V and 8 bases from J; junction bases left unmatched: 4. From germline, CDR1 is SGHTA and CDR2 FQGNSA. CDR3 length: 14 amino acids. The CDR3 nucleotides are TGTGCCAGCAGCTTCCAGACTAGCGGGGGAACCCAGTACTTC. Translation: CASSFQTSGGTQYF.

This chain uses TRBV30 with TRBJ1-6, with D perhaps matching TRBD1 (6 bases). The CDR3 loop spans 15 amino acids. Trimming left V 0 bases short and J 6 bases short, with 12 bases between. Germline V CDR1 and CDR2: GTSNPN, SVGIG (reference sequence). The CDR3 bases are TGTGCCTGGAGTGTACGTGGGGGCGGTAATTCACCCCTCCACTTT. It encodes CAWSVRGGGNSPLHF.

This clone was detected a few times. J is TRBJ2-5 and V is TRBV29-1; TRBD1 aligns across 7 bases. The better agreement between TRBJ2-7 and the DNA end casts doubt on the J call. The CDR3 length is 13 residues. Germline V lookup: CDR1 SQVTM, CDR2 ANQGSEA. DNA of the CDR3: TGCAGCGTAAAGGACAGGAACTCCTACGAGCAGTACTTC. Amino acid sequence: CSVKDRNSYEQYF.

This clone appeared once. The J gene is TRBJ1-5, the V gene TRBV9, with 7 positions matching TRBD1. The CDR3 has 14 amino acids. After removal of 4 bases from V and 9 bases from J, the junction contained 10 bases not matched to a gene. Germline V CDR1 and CDR2: SGDLS, YYNGEE. The CDR3 spells CASSPGQARGPQHF. The CDR3 DNA sequence: TGTGCCAGCAGCCCCGGACAGGCACGAGGGCCCCAGCATTTT.

This clone was picked up a small number of times. This chain joins TRBV29-1 and TRBJ1-5, with 7 nucleotides matching TRBD1. V lost 6 bases and J lost 2; bases outside the gene matches: 7. The length of the CDR3 is 14 residues. Germline CDR1 and CDR2: SQVTM and ANQGSEA. The CDR3: CSVTDDRGNQPQHF. The CDR3 nucleotides read TGCAGCGTCACAGATGACAGGGGCAATCAGCCCCAGCATTTT.

The genes are TRBV15 and TRBJ2-1; the match to TRBD2 covers 7 bases. The V gene end was trimmed by 4 bases and the J gene end by 7 bases; junction bases not matched to a gene: 13. This CDR3 region has 16 residues. Germline V gene sequence: CDR1 LNHNV, CDR2 YYDKDF (reference sequence). The CDR3: CATSTKRAGLRNEQFF. The DNA for the CDR3 is TGTGCCACCAGCACCAAGAGAGCGGGGCTTCGGAATGAGCAGTTCTTC.

This clone appeared a few times. The rearrangement joins TRBV7-2 to TRBJ2-3, with D possibly being TRBD2 (5 bases). V gave up 6 bases and J gave up 6 bases, with 13 bases separating them. The CDR3 extends over 13 amino acids. Germline CDR1 SGHTA, CDR2 FQGNSA. For the CDR3, the DNA is TGTGCCAGCAGGAATTCGGGGTCCGATACGCAGTATTTT. Amino acids: CASRNSGSDTQYF.

J is TRBJ2-2 and V is TRBV11-3, with a possible D match to TRBD1 (6 bases). The CDR3 has 18 amino acids. Germline CDR1 is SGHNT and CDR2 is YENEEA. Trimming took off 5 bases at V and 0 bases at J, with 19 bases between the two ends. CDR3 protein: CASSQISRDKPNTGELFF. DNA for the CDR3: TGTGCCAGCAGCCAAATTAGTCGGGACAAACCGAACACCGGGGAGCTGTTTTTT.

This chain connects TRBV12-5 to TRBJ1-2; no reliable D call. Germline-derived CDR1 and CDR2 are LGHNT and FRNRAP. Trimming took off 0 bases at V and 8 bases at J, with 13 bases between the two ends. The CDR3 totals 14 residues. CDR3 loop: CASGLVGGLEGYTF. The DNA for the CDR3 is TGTGCTAGTGGTTTGGTAGGAGGACTGGAGGGCTACACCTTC.

This clone has a count of ten or more. CDR3 bases: TGTGCCAGCAACCCGGACTCTGGGGCAGATACGCAGTATTTT. Protein product: CASNPDSGADTQYF. The J gene is TRBJ2-3, the V gene TRBV4-2; D perhaps matches TRBD2 (5 bases). The CDR3 covers 14 residues. V dropped 7 bases and J dropped 4 bases, with 15 bases sitting between them. Germline V gene sequence: CDR1 LGHNA, CDR2 YNFKEQ.

This clone was counted a few times. V is TRBV7-2 and J is TRBJ2-1, with 9 bases identical to TRBD1. This CDR3 is 17 amino acids long. CDR1 SGHTA and CDR2 FQGNSA come from the germline V gene. V was clipped by 5 bases and J by 7 bases; unmatched bases: 15. CDR3 DNA sequence: TGTGCCAGCAGCGTCGGTCCGGGACAGGGTGGTCAGAATGAGCAGTTCTTC. Its protein product is CASSVGPGQGGQNEQFF.

J is TRBJ2-1 and V is TRBV29-1; D uncertain. Trimming stripped 4 bases from V and 9 bases from J, with 16 bases between. Germline lookup yields CDR1 SQVTM and CDR2 ANQGSEA. The CDR3 contains 13 residues. CDR3 DNA sequence: TGCAGCGTTGCCGGCCGGCTAGTTGTTGAGCAGTTCTTC. This encodes CSVAGRLVVEQFF.